This entry concerns a single T cell receptor (beta chain). The data derive from a study of blood T cell repertoires in COVID-19. Authors' methods: Estimation of nucleated cell counts was performed using reference gene primer amplification. Profiled with immunoSEQ multiplex PCR; TCRdb holds only in-frame clones, not every one. For V, J and clone size, that table is used; D and trimming come from the DNA. This table has more than 110,000 clones, 90% appearing once. Germline loops: CDR1 MNHEY, CDR2 SVGEGT. V gave up 4 bases and J gave up 3 bases; unmatched junction bases: 4. The CDR3 is 15 residues long. The chain couples TRBV6-2 or TRBV6-3 to TRBJ2-3; 10 bases fit TRBD1. This clonotype was sampled from an elderly woman with acute or convalescent COVID-19. The sample consisted of peripheral blood. In nucleotides, the CDR3 is TGTGCCAGCAGTTTCCGGACAGGGGGAACAGATACGCAGTATTTT. Its protein product is CASSFRTGGTDTQYF.